This T cell receptor beta chain is from a study of multiple sclerosis patients with progressive multifocal leukoencephalopathy. The study, taken as a whole, reports: Whether JC virus or general immunocompromise explains the findings remained unclear.

Produced via immunoSEQ multiplex PCR; TCRdb's table is partial and in-frame only. The sample has some 30,000 clones; about 92% are singletons. To note about this clone: Its antigen is undetermined.

Sample time point: before natalizumab initiation. Sequenced material: PBMCs. This clonotype originated in a man in his thirties or forties with multiple sclerosis.

CDR3 nucleotides: TGCGCCAGCAGCTTCGAGGCCTCTGGAAACACCATATATTTT. The encoded protein is CASSFEASGNTIYF. The J gene is TRBJ1-3, the V gene TRBV5-1; D is undetermined. The CDR3 is made up of 14 amino acids. Germline values: CDR1 SGHRS, CDR2 YFSETQ. V lost 2 bases, J lost 0 bases, and 6 bases lay in between.